This TCR beta chain appears in the sequencing data of a study of identical twins. MiXCR was run by TCRdb on the 5' RACE reads, yielding one entry per CDR3 protein. Of some 500,000 distinct CDR3 sequences listed, 11% to 15% are singletons. Trimming cost V 0 bases and J 7 bases; bases outside gene matches: 9. Germline V gene data show CDR1 as DFQATT and CDR2 as SNEGSKA (reference sequence). This CDR3 has 15 residues. A few counts support this clonotype. The sample also formed part of further work on yellow fever vaccine responses in identical twins.

V and J are TRBV20-1 and TRBJ2-7; TRBD1 matches 10 bases. Sequenced material: CD4+ T cells sorted from blood. The source of this sequence is a woman in her late teens or twenties in good health. CDR3 in DNA: TGCAGTGCTAGAGATCTTGGACAGGGGGTTGGTGAGCAGTACTTC. Encoded protein: CSARDLGQGVGEQYF.